A single sample gave rise to the 29 T cell receptor beta chains below, sequenced in a study of blood T cell repertoires in COVID-19. Here immunoSEQ multiplex PCR was the method, and the copy in TCRdb shows in-frame clones only, minus some. Of some 290,000 clones listed, roughly 91% are singletons. Sequencing used PBMCs or T cells enriched from blood (not recorded which). The receptors were gathered from a woman aged 25 to 39 who had recovered from COVID-19.

The CDR3 bases are TGTGCCAGCAGTTACAGGGGGCTGGTCACTGAAGCTTTCTTT. Residues: CASSYRGLVTEAFF. The chain has TRBV27 and TRBJ1-1, with 9 bases lining up with TRBD1. V dropped 4 bases and J dropped 4; count of bases not matched to a gene: 4. CDR1 is MNHEY, CDR2 SMNVEV, per germline (reference sequence). The length of the CDR3 is 14 residues.

J is TRBJ2-1 and V is TRBV4-3; no clear D gene. The V and J ends lost 0 bases and 4 bases respectively, with 7 bases between them. The CDR3 is 14 residues long. CDR1 is LGHNA and CDR2 is YSLEER in the germline V gene. The CDR3 protein is CASSQDDRYNEQFF. CDR3 bases: TGCGCCAGCAGCCAAGATGATAGATACAATGAGCAGTTCTTC.

The CDR3 protein is CASKSLQGTYNEQFF. In DNA, the CDR3 is TGTGCCAGTAAAAGCCTACAGGGAACTTACAATGAGCAGTTCTTC. The V call is TRBV19, the J call TRBJ2-1; perhaps TRBD1 as D (6 bases). CDR1 and CDR2 from the germline V gene are LNHDA and SQIVND (reference sequence). V was pared by 7 bases and J by 4 bases, with 17 bases between. The CDR3 sequence is 15 residues long.

The rearrangement links TRBV9 to TRBJ1-3; TRBD1 matches at 8 bases. The CDR3 is 16 residues long. After removal of 1 base from V and 3 bases from J, the junction contained 6 bases not matched to a gene. Germline V gene data show CDR1 as SGDLS and CDR2 as YYNGEE. This CDR3 is CASSVMSGGVGNTIYF. The CDR3 DNA reads TGTGCCAGCAGCGTAATGTCAGGGGGCGTTGGAAACACCATATATTTT.

This clone was seen only once. The chain recombines TRBV7-2 with TRBJ1-4, with a possible D match to TRBD1 (5 bases). V shed 0 bases and J shed 7 bases, with 12 bases lying between them. The CDR3 has 15 residues. The V gene's germline CDR1 is SGHTA and CDR2 FQGNSA. CDR3 nucleotides: TGTGCCAGCAGCTTAGCCCGGGGGATGGGTGAAAAACTGTTTTTT. Translated, it gives CASSLARGMGEKLFF.

The chain recombines TRBV10-1 with TRBJ2-7; D is unresolved. Germline values: CDR1 WNHNN, CDR2 SYGVQD (reference sequence). The V and J ends lost 0 bases and 12 bases respectively, with 21 bases between them. This CDR3 has 15 amino acids. DNA of the CDR3: TGCGCCAGCAGTGAGTCGCCGGGTTCGGCGCCGAAGACGTACTTC. Translating gives CASSESPGSAPKTYF.

The CDR3 nucleotides are TGTGCCAGCAGCTTATTCTTGGACAGCACCACAGATACGCAGTATTTT. It translates to CASSLFLDSTTDTQYF. The chain employs TRBV11-2 and TRBJ2-3; the D gene is possibly TRBD1 (6 bases). Germline CDR1 SGHAT, CDR2 FQNNGV. The ends were cut back, 2 bases at V and 2 bases at J, with 14 bases in the middle. The CDR3 loop spans 16 amino acids.

For the CDR3, the DNA is TGTGCCAGTAGTACATCAGGGGGCGTGTATGGCTACACCTTC. Its protein is CASSTSGGVYGYTF. The V call is TRBV19, the J call TRBJ1-2, with 8 bases that match TRBD1. Germline trimming cut 4 bases from V and 5 bases from J; bases unmatched to any gene: 6. The CDR3 is 14 amino acids. CDR1 LNHDA and CDR2 SQIVND come from the germline V gene (reference sequence).

This chain uses TRBV19 with TRBJ1-5, with 8 bases that match TRBD1. This CDR3 is 13 amino acids long. Unmatched junction bases numbered 2, after V lost 6 bases and J lost 4 bases. In germline, CDR1 is LNHDA, CDR2 SQIVND (reference sequence). The CDR3 DNA follows: TGTGCCAGTAGCCACAGGGGGAATCAGCCCCAGCATTTT. This translates into CASSHRGNQPQHF.

V is TRBV7-2 and J is TRBJ1-3; no firm D call. This CDR3 region has 16 residues. V shed 4 bases and J shed 0 bases, with 13 bases lying between them. Germline V gene sequence: CDR1 SGHTA, CDR2 FQGNSA. This chain's CDR3 is CASSSLWGGSGNTIYF. CDR3 nucleotides: TGTGCCAGCAGCTCTCTTTGGGGAGGCTCTGGAAACACCATATATTTT. Full variable domain (remainder filled in from reference TRBV7-2 and TRBJ1-3): GAGVSQSPSNKVTEKGKDVELRCDPISGHTALYWYRQSLGQGLEFLIYFQGNSAPDKSGLPSDRFSAERTGGSVSTLTIQRTQQEDSAVYLCASSSLWGGSGNTIYFGEGSWLTVV.

There are a few counts of this clone. The rearrangement joins TRBV6-5 to TRBJ1-5, with D possibly being TRBD1 (6 bases). V was trimmed by 0 bases and J by 0 bases, leaving 9 bases between them. The CDR3 is 16 amino acids. Germline values: CDR1 MNHEY, CDR2 SVGAGI. CDR3 amino acids: CASSYSRQVSNQPQHF. The CDR3 DNA follows: TGTGCCAGCAGTTACTCCCGACAGGTTAGCAATCAGCCCCAGCATTTT.

The V and J genes are TRBV11-2 and TRBJ1-2, with D tentatively TRBD1 (5 bases). Germline lookup yields CDR1 SGHAT and CDR2 FQNNGV. The V end was cut by 3 bases, the J end by 4 bases, with 15 bases between. The CDR3 has 15 amino acids. The CDR3 loop is CASSFIGGTRYGYTF. Written as DNA, the CDR3 is TGTGCCAGCAGCTTTATTGGAGGGACCCGCTATGGCTACACCTTC.

The gene calls are TRBV7-2 and TRBJ1-4; D uncertain. From germline, CDR1 is SGHTA and CDR2 FQGNSA. The length of the CDR3 is 15 residues. Trimming stripped 5 bases from V and 0 bases from J, with 10 bases between. The CDR3, as DNA: TGTGCCAGCAGCCCGATTTCAGCAACTAATGAAAAACTGTTTTTT. This gives the protein CASSPISATNEKLFF.

The chain recombines TRBV19 with TRBJ2-7; D gene uncertain. Trimming pared 5 bases from V and 6 bases from J, leaving 14 bases between. The length of the CDR3 is 13 residues. In germline, CDR1 is LNHDA, CDR2 SQIVND (reference sequence). Written as DNA, the CDR3 is TGTGCCAGTAGTGTGACGGTTGAGGTCGAGCAGTACTTC. Protein product: CASSVTVEVEQYF.

The count of this clone is one. CDR3 DNA sequence: TGTGCCAGCTCACCACTTGCGGGGGCGAATCAGCCCCAGCATTTT. Residues: CASSPLAGANQPQHF. V gene TRBV18 combines with J gene TRBJ1-5, with a possible D match to TRBD1 (6 bases). V was trimmed by 1 base and J by 4 bases, leaving 11 bases between them. CDR1 KGHSH and CDR2 LQKENI come from the germline V gene. The CDR3 has 15 residues. Using reference TRBV18 and TRBJ1-5 for the parts outside the CDR3, the full variable domain is NAGVMQNPRHLVRRRGQEARLRCSPMKGHSHVYWYRQLPEEGLKFMVYLQKENIIDESGMPKERFSAEFPKEGPSILRIQQVVRGDSAAYFCASSPLAGANQPQHFGDGTRLSIL.

A single count supports this clone. The genes are TRBV11-2 and TRBJ2-7, with D unclear. The germline gives CDR1 SGHAT, CDR2 FQNNGV. V lost 7 bases and J 6 bases, leaving 10 bases between the germline ends. The CDR3 spans 11 residues. CDR3: CASTPLTEQYF. DNA of the CDR3: TGTGCCAGCACCCCCCTAACCGAGCAGTACTTC.

V usage is TRBV12-3 or TRBV12-4 and J usage is TRBJ1-2, with D possibly TRBD1 on 5 matching bases. This CDR3 is 12 amino acids long. V lost 4 bases and J lost 13, with 16 bases in between. CDR3 sequence: CASSWGVGRVTF. The CDR3 DNA reads TGTGCCAGCAGTTGGGGGGTCGGGCGGGTCACCTTC.

This chain uses TRBV5-4 with TRBJ2-3, with D perhaps TRBD2 (6 bases). CDR3 size: 17 residues. V was clipped by 4 bases and J by 1 base, with 19 bases between them. Germline V gene lookup returns CDR1 SGHNT and CDR2 YYREEE (reference sequence). CDR3 in amino acids: CASSPMRGGVGTDTQYF. The CDR3 nucleotides are TGTGCCAGCAGCCCGATGAGGGGAGGTGTAGGCACAGATACGCAGTATTTT. Based on the CDR3 plus reference TRBV5-4 and TRBJ2-3, the full variable domain is ETGVTQSPTHLIKTRGQQVTLRCSSQSGHNTVSWYQQALGQGPQFIFQYYREEENGRGNFPPRFSGLQFPNYSSELNVNALELDDSALYLCASSPMRGGVGTDTQYFGPGTRLTVL.

The rearrangement joins TRBV4-2 to TRBJ1-4; no clear D gene. Germline-derived CDR1 and CDR2 are LGHNA and YNFKEQ. Deletions cut 4 bases from V and 2 bases from J, with 17 bases between. The CDR3 is made up of 17 amino acids. CDR3 nucleotide sequence: TGTGCCAGCAGCCTCCCCGGTTTATTGGAGACTAATGAAAAACTGTTTTTT. Protein product: CASSLPGLLETNEKLFF.

The V gene is TRBV27, the J gene TRBJ2-7, with 8 bases matching TRBD2. The trim removed 5 bases at V and 7 bases at J, leaving 4 bases unmatched. The CDR3 spans 12 residues. Germline V gives CDR1 MNHEY, CDR2 SMNVEV (reference sequence). This chain's CDR3 is CASSALAGEQYF. In DNA, the CDR3 is TGTGCCAGCAGTGCCTTAGCGGGAGAGCAGTACTTC.

This chain uses TRBV27 with TRBJ1-2; TRBD1 matches at 11 bases. Unmatched junction bases numbered 8, after V lost 1 base and J lost 1 base. The length of the CDR3 is 18 residues. From germline, CDR1 is MNHEY and CDR2 SMNVEV (reference sequence). The CDR3 protein is CASSLFGTGGILNYGYTF. The CDR3 coding sequence is TGTGCCAGCAGTTTATTTGGGACAGGGGGAATACTTAACTATGGCTACACCTTC.

This sequence joins TRBV9 and TRBJ1-2; TRBD1 is a possible D gene (5 bases). The V gene's germline CDR1 is SGDLS and CDR2 YYNGEE. The CDR3 length is 14 residues. Trimming left V 0 bases short and J 8 bases short, with 14 bases between. This CDR3 reads CASSVAGAEGGYTF. CDR3 bases: TGTGCCAGCAGCGTAGCTGGGGCAGAAGGAGGCTACACCTTC.

This clone was detected once. This chain connects TRBV4-1 to TRBJ1-1; possibly TRBD1 for D (6 bases). CDR1 is MGHRA and CDR2 is YSYEKL in the germline V gene. The germline V and J ends were trimmed by 1 base and 3 bases, with 12 bases remaining between them. The CDR3 sequence is 15 residues long. In DNA form, the CDR3 reads TGCGCCAGCAGCCAAGGGCAGGGGCTGTACACTGAAGCTTTCTTT. Its protein product is CASSQGQGLYTEAFF.

The rearrangement uses TRBV18 and TRBJ2-1; D might be TRBD1 (5 bases). This CDR3 has 14 residues. Germline assignment: CDR1 KGHSH and CDR2 LQKENI. V lost 4 bases and J 3 bases, leaving 10 bases between the germline ends. The CDR3 DNA is TGTGCCAGCTCACGTATGACAGACTACAATGAGCAGTTCTTC. Translated, it gives CASSRMTDYNEQFF.

Here the CDR3 reads CASSENLDSSLYGYTF. CDR3 bases: TGTGCCAGCAGCGAGAACCTGGACAGCTCACTCTATGGCTACACCTTC. V is TRBV2 and J is TRBJ1-2; TRBD1 is a possible D gene (6 bases). CDR3 length: 16 amino acids. Germline lookup yields CDR1 SNHLY and CDR2 FYNNEI. V was pared by 6 bases and J by 4 bases, with 21 bases between.

The chain couples TRBV19 to TRBJ1-2; 8 bases line up with TRBD1. The length of the CDR3 is 15 residues. With 3 bases clipped from V and 6 bases from J, the junction kept 9 bases outside the gene matches. Germline assignment: CDR1 LNHDA and CDR2 SQIVND (reference sequence). CDR3 nucleotides: TGTGCCAGTAGTATCCCTTGGACAGGGCGAGATGGCTACACCTTC. Protein product: CASSIPWTGRDGYTF.

The V and J genes are TRBV10-3 and TRBJ2-1, with D perhaps TRBD2 (6 bases). The CDR3 runs 12 residues. Trimming left V 11 bases short and J 8 bases short, with 16 bases between. Germline V gene sequence: CDR1 ENHRY, CDR2 SYGVKD. CDR3 protein: CAAAGLDDEQFF. Written as DNA, the CDR3 is TGTGCCGCAGCGGGTCTCGACGATGAGCAGTTCTTC.

The chain uses TRBV5-4 and TRBJ2-7; a possible D gene is TRBD2 (5 bases). This CDR3 spans 14 amino acids. Trimming shortened V by 2 bases and J by 3 bases, and 12 bases separated the two germline ends. Germline V CDR1 and CDR2: SGHNT, YYREEE (reference sequence). The CDR3 region has the DNA TGTGCCAGCAGCTTCGGGATAAACAACTACGAGCAGTACTTC. It is translated as CASSFGINNYEQYF.

The rearrangement joins TRBV15 to TRBJ1-2; 8 bases align to TRBD1. This CDR3 region has 16 residues. The germline CDR1 and CDR2 sequences are LNHNV and YYDKDF (reference sequence). J gave up 4 bases and V 1 base, and 8 bases lay outside the gene matches. The CDR3 loop is CATSRASTGAGYGYTF. CDR3 sequence (DNA): TGTGCCACCAGCAGAGCTTCGACAGGGGCCGGCTATGGCTACACCTTC.